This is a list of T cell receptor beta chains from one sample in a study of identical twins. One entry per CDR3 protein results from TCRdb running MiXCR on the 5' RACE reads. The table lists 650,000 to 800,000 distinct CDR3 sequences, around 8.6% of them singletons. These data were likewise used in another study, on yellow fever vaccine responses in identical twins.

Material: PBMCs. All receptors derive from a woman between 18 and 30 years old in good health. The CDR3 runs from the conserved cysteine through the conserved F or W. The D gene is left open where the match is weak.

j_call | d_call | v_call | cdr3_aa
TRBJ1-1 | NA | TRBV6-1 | CASRPGAGGWTEAFF
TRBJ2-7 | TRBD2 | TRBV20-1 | CSASQLAGYEQYF
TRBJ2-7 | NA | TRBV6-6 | CASSKEPGYEQYF
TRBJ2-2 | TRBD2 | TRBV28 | CASTRGLAGGSGELFF
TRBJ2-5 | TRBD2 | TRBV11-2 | CASSGGGEETQYF
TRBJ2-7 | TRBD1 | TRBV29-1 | CSVTDRVGLSYEQYF
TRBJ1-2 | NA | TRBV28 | CASSSSSVRRDYGYTF
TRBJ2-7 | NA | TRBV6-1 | CASSRTLGSYEQYF
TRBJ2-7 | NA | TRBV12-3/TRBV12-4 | CASSGRPVAEQYF
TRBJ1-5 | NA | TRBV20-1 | CSARVTGQNQPQHF
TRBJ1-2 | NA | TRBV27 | CASSLSSHYGYTF
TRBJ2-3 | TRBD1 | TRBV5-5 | CASRVRDRGEDTQYF
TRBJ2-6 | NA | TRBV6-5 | CASSSPFGANVLTF
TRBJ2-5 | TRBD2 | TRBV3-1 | CASSKERGTSGGAGETQYF
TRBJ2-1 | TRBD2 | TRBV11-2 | CASSLGMGLENEQFF
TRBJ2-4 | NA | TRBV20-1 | CSARPLAKNIQYF
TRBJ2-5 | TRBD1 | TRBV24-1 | CATSHRDRGRETQYF
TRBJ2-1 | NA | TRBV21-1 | CASSGGEAGPGDEQFF
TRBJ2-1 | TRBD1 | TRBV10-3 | CAINNRGSDEQFF
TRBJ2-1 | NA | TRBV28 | CASRAGGRGDNEQFF
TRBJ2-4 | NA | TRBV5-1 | CASSFGRTENIQYF
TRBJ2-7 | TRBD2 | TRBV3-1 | CASSQDSSGRAQVEQYF
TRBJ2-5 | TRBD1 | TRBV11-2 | CASSFQGAQQETQYF